This TCR beta chain was recorded in a study of blood T cell repertoires in COVID-19. Overall study: Collection of acute and convalescent COVID-19 samples took place in the United States, Italy and Spain. Nucleic acid was either cDNA or gDNA, and it came from T cells, B-cell-depleted T cells, or PBMCs.

How the authors handled the data: Amplification from reference gene primers served as the basis for estimated nucleated cell counts. Measured with immunoSEQ multiplex PCR; TCRdb has only the in-frame clones, and not every one. That table furnishes V, J and clone size, whereas the DNA furnished D and trimming. The data show 65,000 to 90,000 clones, roughly four fifths seen once. J gave up 7 bases and V 4 bases, and 0 bases lay outside the gene matches. CDR3 length: 12 residues. Germline-derived CDR1 and CDR2 are SGHTA and FQGNSA. This clonotype was sampled from a human donor in a cohort sampled during active COVID-19. Sequenced input: peripheral blood. This chain joins TRBV7-2 and TRBJ2-2; TRBD1 matches at 7 bases. The chain's CDR3 is CASSYRGGELFF. The CDR3 bases are TGTGCCAGCAGCTACAGGGGCGGGGAGCTGTTTTTT. Combining the CDR3 with reference TRBV7-2 and TRBJ2-2 gives the whole variable domain GAGVSQSPSNKVTEKGKDVELRCDPISGHTALYWYRQSLGQGLEFLIYFQGNSAPDKSGLPSDRFSAERTGGSVSTLTIQRTQQEDSAVYLCASSYRGGELFFGEGSRLTVL.